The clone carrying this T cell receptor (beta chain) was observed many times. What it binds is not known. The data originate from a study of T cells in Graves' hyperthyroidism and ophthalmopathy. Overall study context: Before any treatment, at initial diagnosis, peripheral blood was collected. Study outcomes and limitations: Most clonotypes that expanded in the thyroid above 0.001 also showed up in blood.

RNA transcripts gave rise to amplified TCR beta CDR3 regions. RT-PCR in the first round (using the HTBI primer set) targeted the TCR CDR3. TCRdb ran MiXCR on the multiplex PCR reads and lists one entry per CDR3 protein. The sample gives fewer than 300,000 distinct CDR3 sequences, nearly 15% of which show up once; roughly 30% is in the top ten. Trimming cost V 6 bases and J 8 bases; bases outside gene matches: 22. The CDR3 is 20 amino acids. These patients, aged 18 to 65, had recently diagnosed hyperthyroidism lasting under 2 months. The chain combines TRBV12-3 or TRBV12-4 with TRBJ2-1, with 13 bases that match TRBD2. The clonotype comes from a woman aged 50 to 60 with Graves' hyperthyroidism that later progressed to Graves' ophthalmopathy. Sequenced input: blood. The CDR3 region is CASSPSPSPRTSGSIDEQFF. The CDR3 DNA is TGTGCCAGCAGCCCTTCTCCCTCCCCCCGGACTAGCGGGAGCATCGATGAGCAGTTCTTC.